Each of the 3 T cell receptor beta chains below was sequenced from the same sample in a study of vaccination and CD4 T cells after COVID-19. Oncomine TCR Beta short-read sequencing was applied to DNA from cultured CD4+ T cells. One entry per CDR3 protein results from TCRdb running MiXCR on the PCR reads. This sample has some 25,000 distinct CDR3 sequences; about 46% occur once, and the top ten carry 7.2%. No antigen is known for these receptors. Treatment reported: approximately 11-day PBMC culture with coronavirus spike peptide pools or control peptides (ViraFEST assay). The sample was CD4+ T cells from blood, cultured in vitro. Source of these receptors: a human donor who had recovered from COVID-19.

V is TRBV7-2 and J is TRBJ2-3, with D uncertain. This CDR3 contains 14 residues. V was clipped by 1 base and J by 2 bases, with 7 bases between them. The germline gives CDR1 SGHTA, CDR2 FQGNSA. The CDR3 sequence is CASSLGRATDTQYF. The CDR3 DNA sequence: TGTGCCAGCAGCTTAGGTAGGGCCACAGATACGCAGTATTTT.

In nucleotides, the CDR3 is TGTGCCAGCAGAGCGGACAGATACCACACTGAAGCTTTCTTT. Its protein product is CASRADRYHTEAFF. The rearrangement joins TRBV6-4 to TRBJ1-1; perhaps TRBD1 as D (6 bases). CDR1 MRHNA and CDR2 SNTAGT come from the germline V gene. V was trimmed by 6 bases and J by 3 bases, leaving 14 bases between them. This CDR3 region has 14 residues.

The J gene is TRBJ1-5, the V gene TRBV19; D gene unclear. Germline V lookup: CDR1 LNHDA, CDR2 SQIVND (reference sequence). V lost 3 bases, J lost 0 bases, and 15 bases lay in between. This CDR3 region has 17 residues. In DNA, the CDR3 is TGTGCCAGTAGTATCCTTCGGTTCCCTGCTAGCAATCAGCCCCAGCATTTT. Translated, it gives CASSILRFPASNQPQHF.